These T cell receptor beta chains were read from a single sample in a study of siplizumab effects on memory and regulatory T cells. Here immunoSEQ multiplex PCR was the method, and the copy in TCRdb shows in-frame clones only, minus some. The data contain about 110,000 clones, roughly 89% of them seen just once; the ten biggest clones take up 1% to 1.5%. Material: CD4+ T cells sorted from blood. The receptors shown here come from a human donor in good health. Each CDR3 is given without its conserved first and last residue. Only some rows state a clone size, as once, few, many or a class for expanded clones.

>-|TRBJ2-7|TRBV5-1
ASSLTGTASYEQY
>once|TRBJ2-1|TRBV7-6
ASSLVGNYNEQF
>-|TRBJ2-1|TRBV27
ASSRGNEQF
>-|TRBJ2-5|TRBV7-2
ASSRGGDKETQY
>-|TRBJ1-1|TRBV6-5
ASSYGQENTEAF
>-|TRBJ1-4|TRBV18
ASSPTQGTREKLF
>-|TRBJ2-1|TRBV7-9
ASSLYSGAAYNEQF
>-|TRBJ1-1|TRBV7-6
ASSLATNTEAF
>once|TRBJ2-7|TRBV5-1
ASSLASSRSSYEQY
>-|TRBJ1-1|TRBV23-1
ASSQSLREGRATEAF
>-|TRBJ2-7|TRBV2
ASSVQGRTYEQY
>-|TRBJ2-3|TRBV7-3
ASSFSSLYTDTQY
>-|TRBJ2-2|TRBV25-1
ASSGGTNTGELF
>-|TRBJ2-3|TRBV5-1
ASSWQGATDTQY
>-|TRBJ2-1|TRBV5-1
ASSLDQVNEQF
>-|TRBJ2-4|TRBV9
ASSVAGVRGNIQY
>once|TRBJ2-2|TRBV7-3
ASNGQGGTGELF
>-|TRBJ1-6|TRBV5-1
ASSVQTGDNSPLH
>-|TRBJ1-6|TRBV14
ASSLAGQPNSPLH
>few|TRBJ2-2|TRBV7-9
ASSLRTGHTGELF
>-|TRBJ1-1|TRBV2
ASRAILGTGAF
>-|TRBJ2-2|TRBV19
ASKEEGLDTGELF
>-|TRBJ1-2|TRBV4-1
ASSQDRIAGGYT
>-|TRBJ1-1|TRBV6-1
ASSRDRNTEAF
>-|TRBJ2-4|TRBV6-6
ASSNQDYLAKNIQY
>-|TRBJ2-4|TRBV11-2
ASSLDLPGALAKNIQY
>-|TRBJ1-3|TRBV29-1
SVAGVSDSGNTIY
>-|TRBJ1-2|TRBV6-5
ASSNTGYYGYT
>once|TRBJ1-4|TRBV7-8
ASSWGFSYEKLF
>-|TRBJ2-7|TRBV14
ASSQDRPAEQY
>-|TRBJ2-1|TRBV11-2
ASSFPPGAAGIGEQF
>-|TRBJ2-3|TRBV5-1
ASSLDVSGARADTQY
>-|TRBJ1-2|TRBV4-1
ASSQVGGTLFYGYT
>-|TRBJ1-6|TRBV6-5
ASSPTGGSPLPLH
>-|TRBJ1-1|TRBV6-6
ASIQGGTEAF
>few|TRBJ1-5|TRBV11-2
ASSLAGEQPQH
>-|TRBJ1-2|TRBV7-9
ASSSSTPGQNYGYT
>few|TRBJ1-2|TRBV19
ASTRDNNYGYT
>-|TRBJ2-5|TRBV30
ARGGRETQY
>-|TRBJ2-7|TRBV4-2
ASSQDLGTSYEQY
>few|TRBJ1-5|TRBV12-5
ASGFLLPNQPQH
>-|TRBJ1-2|TRBV19
ASSKETGVYGYT
>-|TRBJ2-2|TRBV7-9
ASSPFAGELF